The 21 T cell receptor beta chains below come from one sample, sequenced in a study of blood T cell repertoires in COVID-19 (dated by TCRdb to about 2020). Library preparation was by the immunoSEQ multiplex PCR assay. Here the immuneACCESS table is served through TCRdb, limited to in-frame sequences with V and J called. Missing clones are a known gap in these copies; in checked studies unresolved V genes cover under half, and the rest lacks a known reason. The sample table records 50,000 to 55,000 clones; 82% of these occur just once. The ten largest clonotypes hold approximately 10% of the sample. The specimen sequenced was peripheral blood. The receptors derive from a man older than 75 with COVID-19, enrolled during active disease.

The chain has TRBV6-5 and TRBJ2-3, with a possible D match to TRBD1 (5 bases). The germline CDR1 and CDR2 sequences are MNHEY and SVGAGI. Trimming stripped 8 bases from V and 2 bases from J, with 14 bases between. The CDR3 is 14 amino acids. CDR3 sequence reads: CASRQGRYTDTQYF. As DNA, the CDR3 is TGTGCCAGCCGGCAGGGCCGGTACACAGATACGCAGTATTTT.

The V and J genes are TRBV4-1 and TRBJ1-4, with 8 bases that match TRBD1. After removal of 4 bases from V and 6 bases from J, the junction contained 7 bases not matched to a gene. The CDR3 is 15 residues long. Looked up from germline, CDR1 is MGHRA and CDR2 is YSYEKL. The CDR3 DNA follows: TGCGCCAGCAGCCCTCCGGGACAGGCAGATGAAAAACTGTTTTTT. Its protein product is CASSPPGQADEKLFF.

This chain links TRBV12-3 or TRBV12-4 with TRBJ1-1; the D is unclear. Trimming took 9 bases from V and 5 from J, leaving 16 bases between them. The CDR3 is 13 residues long. CDR3 protein: CASKINSLTEAFF. CDR3 nucleotides: TGTGCCAGTAAGATCAACAGCCTGACTGAAGCTTTCTTT.

The chain uses TRBV2 and TRBJ1-5; 7 nucleotides agree with TRBD1. Germline V gene data show CDR1 as SNHLY and CDR2 as FYNNEI. This CDR3 is 14 amino acids long. The ends lost 5 bases at V and 3 bases at J; junction bases unmatched: 4. The CDR3 region is CASSTTGANQPQHF. CDR3 nucleotide sequence: TGTGCCAGCAGTACCACAGGGGCCAATCAGCCCCAGCATTTT.

The genes are TRBV9 and TRBJ1-4, with D perhaps TRBD1 (6 bases). V was shortened by 1 base and J by 7 bases, with 14 bases between the two germline ends. Germline CDR1 reads SGDLS; CDR2 reads YYNGEE. The CDR3 contains 15 residues. CDR3 protein: CASSVMSGAGEKLFF. CDR3 bases: TGTGCCAGCAGCGTAATGTCAGGGGCGGGTGAAAAACTGTTTTTT.

The chain uses TRBV20-1 and TRBJ1-5, with D unclear. V was trimmed by 0 bases and J by 9 bases, leaving 6 bases between them. The V gene's germline CDR1 is DFQATT and CDR2 SNEGSKA (reference sequence). There are 11 residues in the CDR3. CDR3 amino acids: CSARDTAPQHF. In nucleotides, the CDR3 is TGCAGTGCTAGAGATACAGCGCCCCAGCATTTT.

This clone appeared a few times. The rearrangement links TRBV6-1 to TRBJ1-1, with a weak D call TRBD1 (6 bases). The CDR3 totals 15 residues. Trimming removed 2 bases at V and 3 bases at J, with 13 bases between. Germline V lookup: CDR1 MNHNS, CDR2 SASEGT. The CDR3 is CASSEWRGGDTEAFF. CDR3 DNA: TGTGCCAGCAGTGAATGGAGAGGGGGTGACACTGAAGCTTTCTTT.

This clone was found once. The gene calls are TRBV6-1 and TRBJ2-5; the match to TRBD2 covers 8 bases. Losses at the gene ends were 3 bases for V and 7 bases for J; bases not matched to a gene: 7. This CDR3 comprises 14 residues. Germline loops: CDR1 MNHNS, CDR2 SASEGT. CDR3 sequence (DNA): TGTGCCAGCAGTGACCCGAAACGGGGGGGGACCCAGTACTTC. Protein sequence: CASSDPKRGGTQYF.

The chain links TRBV27 to TRBJ2-1; tentatively, D is TRBD2 (5 bases). The CDR3 totals 18 residues. V was clipped by 6 bases and J by 0 bases, with 21 bases between them. Germline assignment: CDR1 MNHEY and CDR2 SMNVEV (reference sequence). CDR3 loop: CASRVPRGSLSSYNEQFF. CDR3 DNA: TGTGCCAGCAGAGTCCCCAGAGGGTCGCTGAGCTCCTACAATGAGCAGTTCTTC.

This clone was found a few times. The chain couples TRBV7-3 to TRBJ2-1; D not resolved. Germline lookup yields CDR1 SGHTA and CDR2 FQGTGA. The length of the CDR3 is 14 residues. Between the trimmed V and J ends, which lost 5 bases and 9 bases, there was a span of 17 bases. The chain's CDR3 is CASSLVGQSSEQFF. CDR3 DNA sequence: TGTGCCAGCAGCCTCGTGGGCCAATCCAGTGAGCAGTTCTTC.

The V gene is TRBV29-1, the J gene TRBJ1-3, with a weak D call TRBD1 (6 bases). The CDR3 is made up of 14 amino acids. The V end was cut by 5 bases, the J end by 8 bases, with 19 bases between. The germline V gene has CDR1 SQVTM and CDR2 ANQGSEA. CDR3 residues: CSVSNRAIGDTIYF. The CDR3 DNA follows: TGCAGCGTTTCCAACAGGGCGATAGGCGACACCATATATTTT.

The chain combines TRBV29-1 with TRBJ2-3; TRBD1 aligns across 9 bases. Germline V CDR1 and CDR2: SQVTM, ANQGSEA. The CDR3 contains 13 residues. The trim removed 7 bases at V and 3 bases at J, leaving 5 bases unmatched. This CDR3 is CSGDREGTDTQYF. The CDR3, as DNA: TGCAGCGGGGACAGGGAGGGGACAGATACGCAGTATTTT.

The chain combines TRBV24-1 with TRBJ2-6; unclear D gene. The CDR3 length is 14 residues. V gave up 3 bases and J gave up 4 bases, with 6 bases separating them. Germline-derived CDR1 and CDR2 are KGHDR and SFDVKD. The CDR3 sequence is CATSDGVGANVLTF. The CDR3 coding sequence is TGTGCCACCAGTGATGGAGTAGGGGCCAACGTCCTGACTTTC.

The chain carries TRBV6-1 and TRBJ1-4, with D possibly TRBD1 on 5 matching bases. CDR1 MNHNS and CDR2 SASEGT come from the germline V gene. The CDR3 is 14 amino acids. Trimming took off 3 bases at V and 8 bases at J, with 13 bases between the two ends. The CDR3 sequence: CASSDWRPGEKLFF. For the CDR3, the DNA is TGTGCCAGCAGTGATTGGCGGCCAGGGGAAAAACTGTTTTTT.

This chain links TRBV10-3 with TRBJ1-1; D not certain. The V and J ends lost 7 bases and 4 bases respectively, with 22 bases between them. Germline CDR1 and CDR2: ENHRY and SYGVKD. The CDR3 loop spans 16 amino acids. The CDR3 loop reads CAIMELGVGPGTEAFF. The CDR3 DNA reads as TGTGCCATCATGGAGTTAGGTGTTGGCCCTGGCACTGAAGCTTTCTTT.

The chain links TRBV28 to TRBJ1-1; TRBD1 matches 9 bases. Germline trimming cut 10 bases from V and 2 bases from J; bases unmatched to any gene: 5. The length of the CDR3 is 13 residues. CDR1 is MDHEN and CDR2 is SYDVKM in the germline V gene. CDR3 nucleotides: TGTGCCATCTTGGACAGGGGAAACACTGAAGCTTTCTTT. This codes for CAILDRGNTEAFF. The full variable domain, its missing parts supplied by reference TRBV28 and TRBJ1-1, is DVKVTQSSRYLVKRTGEKVFLECVQDMDHENMFWYRQDPGLGLRLIYFSYDVKMKEKGDIPEGYSVSREKKERFSLILESASTNQTSMYLCAILDRGNTEAFFGQGTRLTVV.

The J gene is TRBJ2-4, the V gene TRBV23-1; possibly TRBD1 for D (5 bases). TRBV23-1 is designated an ORF whose function remains uncertain. V was cut by 4 bases and J by 2 bases, with 12 bases left in between. CDR3 length: 15 residues. CDR3 bases: TGCGCCAGCAGTCCGTCCAGGGCTACCAAAAACATTCAGTACTTC. This translates into CASSPSRATKNIQYF.

The chain couples TRBV6-6 to TRBJ2-7, with 9 bases matching TRBD1. Losses at the gene ends were 8 bases for V and 1 base for J; bases not matched to a gene: 6. CDR1 is MNHNY and CDR2 is SVGAGI in the germline V gene (reference sequence). This CDR3 is built from 14 residues. CDR3 nucleotide sequence: TGTGCCAGCTGGGGACAGGGATCGTCCTACGAGCAGTACGTC. It yields the protein CASWGQGSSYEQYV.

J is TRBJ1-1 and V is TRBV5-6; TRBD1 matches 11 bases. This CDR3 region has 15 residues. Unmatched junction bases numbered 7, after V lost 0 bases and J lost 9 bases. Germline values: CDR1 SGHDT, CDR2 YYEEEE. Here the CDR3 reads CASSLGSGTGGKAFF. The CDR3 DNA reads TGTGCCAGCAGCTTGGGGTCCGGGACAGGGGGAAAAGCTTTCTTT.

A single count supports this clone. The chain has TRBV7-9 and TRBJ2-1; 8 bases line up with TRBD1. V was clipped by 3 bases and J by 4 bases; unmatched bases: 2. Germline lookup yields CDR1 SEHNR and CDR2 FQNEAQ (reference sequence). CDR3 length: 14 residues. In DNA form, the CDR3 reads TGTGCCAGCAGCTTTACAGGGGGGTACAATGAGCAGTTCTTC. It specifies CASSFTGGYNEQFF.

The CDR3 DNA sequence: TGCAGCGTTGTTCAGGGGGTCCGGGGTGAAAAACTGTTTTTT. Translating it yields CSVVQGVRGEKLFF. The chain has TRBV29-1 and TRBJ1-4, with TRBD1 matching over 7 bases. V was clipped by 4 bases and J by 7 bases; unmatched bases: 9. There are 14 residues in the CDR3. Germline assignment: CDR1 SQVTM and CDR2 ANQGSEA. The variable domain in full, with the rest retrieved from reference TRBV29-1 and TRBJ1-4, is SAVISQKPSRDICQRGTSLTIQCQVDSQVTMMFWYRQQPGQSLTLIATANQGSEATYESGFVIDKFPISRPNLTFSTLTVSNMSPEDSSIYLCSVVQGVRGEKLFFGSGTQLSVL.